The 22 T cell receptor beta chains below all came from one sample that was sequenced in a study of T cell repertoires in cytomegalovirus infection. In TCRdb, the reads were re-called with MiXCR into one record per CDR3 protein. The table records fewer than 200,000 distinct CDR3 sequences, 14% of them present only once. Specimen: PBMCs. Receptors originate from a human donor in good health (CMV status not recorded). Some clones in this sample may be carry-over from other donors' samples.

CDR3 DNA sequence: TGCAGCGTGAGGGACTACCAAGGGACAGATACGCAGTATTTT. Amino acids: CSVRDYQGTDTQYF. J is TRBJ2-3 and V is TRBV29-1; 7 bases agree with TRBD2. The CDR3 has 14 residues. Germline V CDR1 and CDR2: SQVTM, ANQGSEA. V shed 6 bases, J shed 3 bases, and the junction held 9 bases outside the gene matches.

This clonotype occurred a few times. This chain joins TRBV24-1 and TRBJ2-1; D gene unclear. Germline CDR1 is KGHDR and CDR2 is SFDVKD. The ends were cut back, 2 bases at V and 5 bases at J, with 0 bases in the middle. The CDR3 consists of 11 residues. Here the CDR3 DNA reads TGTGCCACCAGTGATTACAATGAGCAGTTCTTC. This encodes CATSDYNEQFF.

With regard to this clonotype: The conserved phenylalanine or tryptophan is not found at the CDR3 terminus, so this likely reflects a read error. The rearrangement links TRBV7-8 to TRBJ2-5, with a weak D call TRBD1 (6 bases). The CDR3 totals 14 residues. The germline CDR1 and CDR2 sequences are SGHVS and FQNEAQ. V gave up 5 bases and J gave up 4 bases, with 14 bases separating them. The CDR3: CASSTRQVGETQYV. The CDR3, as DNA: TGTGCCAGCAGCACCCGACAGGTTGGAGAGACCCAGTACGTC.

This clonotype was observed at least ten times. This chain joins TRBV11-2 and TRBJ1-2; 12 bases agree with TRBD1. Losses at the gene ends were 4 bases for V and 5 bases for J; bases not matched to a gene: 5. CDR3 length equals 15 residues. Germline V gives CDR1 SGHAT, CDR2 FQNNGV. CDR3 residues: CASSSRDRGLYGYTF. The DNA for the CDR3 is TGTGCCAGCAGCTCCCGGGACAGGGGGCTGTATGGCTACACCTTC.

This clonotype occurred a few times. The CDR3 DNA reads TGTGCCAGCAGTTCTGGACTGGTGAACACTGAAGCTTTCTTT. Translation: CASSSGLVNTEAFF. This chain links TRBV12-3 or TRBV12-4 with TRBJ1-1; no firm D call. Deletions cut 4 bases from V and 0 bases from J, with 9 bases between. The CDR3 totals 14 residues.

This clonotype was counted a single time. This sequence joins TRBV12-3 or TRBV12-4 and TRBJ2-1; TRBD2 aligns across 13 bases. V was pared by 6 bases and J by 7 bases, with 9 bases of the junction left unmatched. The length of the CDR3 is 16 residues. The CDR3 nucleotides read TGTGCCAGCAGCCGTGGGACTAGCGGGATTAGTAATGAGCAGTTCTTC. Amino acids: CASSRGTSGISNEQFF.

In this sample, this clonotype turned up many times. The gene calls are TRBV7-2 and TRBJ1-4, with 11 bases aligning to TRBD1. J gave up 7 bases and V 6 bases, and 4 bases lay outside the gene matches. Germline V gives CDR1 SGHTA, CDR2 FQGNSA. The CDR3 loop spans 14 amino acids. The CDR3 DNA sequence: TGTGCCAGCAGTTGGACAGGGGGCGTTGAAAAACTGTTTTTT. Encoded protein: CASSWTGGVEKLFF.

This clonotype occurred once. The chain carries TRBV5-1 and TRBJ2-5, with D maybe TRBD2 (6 bases). CDR1 and CDR2 (germline): SGHRS, YFSETQ. This CDR3 contains 13 residues. Trimming cost V 5 bases and J 2 bases, with 10 bases left between them. CDR3 loop: CASRRGRQETQYF. CDR3 DNA: TGCGCCAGCAGGCGGGGCAGGCAAGAGACCCAGTACTTC.

This clonotype was seen many times. The J gene is TRBJ2-7, the V gene TRBV6-5; TRBD1 matches at 11 bases. CDR3 size: 15 residues. Per the germline V gene, CDR1 is MNHEY and CDR2 is SVGAGI. V lost 4 bases to trimming and J lost 3 bases; unmatched junction nucleotides: 5. This CDR3 is CASSFGQGAIYEQYF. The CDR3, as DNA: TGTGCCAGCAGTTTCGGACAGGGGGCCATCTACGAGCAGTACTTC.

The chain carries TRBV29-1 and TRBJ1-1; possibly TRBD1 for D (6 bases). Germline V gene data show CDR1 as SQVTM and CDR2 as ANQGSEA. The ends were cut back, 5 bases at V and 3 bases at J, with 10 bases in the middle. This CDR3 has 12 amino acids. CDR3 protein: CSVRQGYTEAFF. In DNA, the CDR3 is TGCAGCGTTCGTCAGGGGTACACTGAAGCTTTCTTT.

The genes are TRBV20-1 and TRBJ2-5; 7 nucleotides agree with TRBD2. Germline values: CDR1 DFQATT, CDR2 SNEGSKA (reference sequence). The trim removed 3 bases at V and 3 bases at J, leaving 10 bases unmatched. The CDR3 contains 15 residues. CDR3: CSARELGRAKETQYF. CDR3 sequence (DNA): TGCAGTGCTAGGGAGCTAGGGAGGGCGAAAGAGACCCAGTACTTC.

In this sample, this clonotype turned up a few times. The V and J genes are TRBV10-1 and TRBJ1-2; possibly TRBD1 for D (5 bases). The V end lost 6 bases, the J end lost 4 bases, and 15 bases lay between the germline ends. The CDR3 spans 14 residues. The germline CDR1 and CDR2 sequences are WNHNN and SYGVQD (reference sequence). CDR3 in DNA: TGCGCCAGCAGACAGGATCTTGCTCTCTATGGCTACACCTTC. Translating it yields CASRQDLALYGYTF.

The rearrangement joins TRBV5-1 to TRBJ2-2; TRBD1 matches 9 bases. CDR3 size: 16 residues. With 2 bases clipped from V and 3 bases from J, the junction kept 5 bases outside the gene matches. Germline V lookup: CDR1 SGHRS, CDR2 YFSETQ. DNA for the CDR3: TGCGCCAGCAGCTTCCGGGACAGGGTTTACACCGGGGAGCTGTTTTTT. Amino acid sequence: CASSFRDRVYTGELFF.

V usage is TRBV30 and J usage is TRBJ1-5; 8 nucleotides align to TRBD1. Germline V CDR1 and CDR2: GTSNPN, SVGIG (reference sequence). CDR3 size: 13 residues. Trimming removed 5 bases from V and 5 bases from J; junction bases left unmatched: 5. CDR3 sequence reads: CAWDRGVDQPQHF. Here the CDR3 DNA reads TGTGCCTGGGACAGGGGTGTTGATCAGCCCCAGCATTTT.

The rearrangement uses TRBV12-3 or TRBV12-4 and TRBJ2-4; D is undetermined. Trimming shortened V by 2 bases and J by 1 base, and 9 bases separated the two germline ends. The length of the CDR3 is 15 residues. The CDR3 here is CASSLMGLAKNIQYF. The CDR3 DNA follows: TGTGCCAGCAGTTTAATGGGCCTCGCCAAAAACATTCAGTACTTC.

This chain connects TRBV2 to TRBJ2-1, with D maybe TRBD1 (5 bases). CDR1 is SNHLY, CDR2 FYNNEI, per germline. The CDR3 runs 13 residues. Between the trimmed V and J ends, which lost 7 bases and 8 bases, there was a span of 15 bases. CDR3 DNA sequence: TGTGCCAGCAAGGCAGCAGGGATGGATGAGCAGTTCTTC. Its protein is CASKAAGMDEQFF.

This clonotype was seen repeatedly, ten times or more. V and J are TRBV12-3 or TRBV12-4 and TRBJ1-5, with D uncertain. Trimming took off 1 base at V and 4 bases at J, with 8 bases between the two ends. There are 14 residues in the CDR3. Written as DNA, the CDR3 is TGTGCCAGCAGTTTAGGGGTTGGGAATCAGCCCCAGCATTTT. Residues: CASSLGVGNQPQHF.

This clonotype occurred a few times. V and J are TRBV20-1 and TRBJ1-2; D possibly corresponds to TRBD1 (5 bases). Germline V lookup: CDR1 DFQATT, CDR2 SNEGSKA (reference sequence). This CDR3 has 14 amino acids. Trimming shortened V by 6 bases and J by 5 bases, and 19 bases separated the two germline ends. This CDR3 is CSAQAGGQGYGYTF. The CDR3 DNA follows: TGCAGTGCCCAAGCCGGAGGCCAGGGTTATGGCTACACCTTC.

The rearrangement links TRBV12-3 or TRBV12-4 to TRBJ2-7, with D perhaps TRBD1 (6 bases). The CDR3 spans 15 residues. Deletions cut 5 bases from V and 0 bases from J, with 14 bases between. The CDR3 here is CASSPGTSPSYEQYF. The CDR3 coding sequence is TGTGCCAGCAGTCCAGGGACATCCCCCTCCTACGAGCAGTACTTC.

This clonotype was detected only a few times. The rearrangement joins TRBV20-1 to TRBJ2-1, with D maybe TRBD1 (5 bases). V was clipped by 3 bases and J by 7 bases, with 16 bases between them. Germline V gene sequence: CDR1 DFQATT, CDR2 SNEGSKA (reference sequence). The CDR3 sequence is 14 residues long. CDR3 nucleotides: TGCAGTGCTAGTTTTCGGTCCAACAGGAATGAGCAGTTCTTC. As protein: CSASFRSNRNEQFF.

This chain links TRBV7-9 with TRBJ2-5; no reliable D call. This CDR3 is built from 14 residues. Trimming pared 1 base from V and 3 bases from J, leaving 9 bases between. CDR1 SEHNR and CDR2 FQNEAQ come from the germline V gene (reference sequence). CDR3 amino acids: CASSLGAYEETQYF. CDR3 nucleotides: TGTGCCAGCAGCTTAGGGGCCTATGAAGAGACCCAGTACTTC.

The rearrangement uses TRBV18 and TRBJ2-5, with D uncertain. There are 13 residues in the CDR3. Germline V gene data show CDR1 as KGHSH and CDR2 as LQKENI. V lost 3 bases and J lost 5, with 10 bases in between. The CDR3 DNA reads as TGTGCCAGCTCACCCCCCAGCGTTGAGACCCAGTACTTC. Its translation is CASSPPSVETQYF.